The 22 T cell receptor beta chains below come from one sample, sequenced in a study of neoadjuvant nivolumab and ipilimumab in lung cancer. TCRdb's copy holds only in-frame clones and misses some; the assay was immunoSEQ multiplex PCR. The sample includes around 20,000 clones, roughly three quarters seen only once; the top ten take around 7%. The sequencing used tumor tissue, collected after neoadjuvant nivolumab, alone or with ipilimumab, at or shortly before surgery. The receptors here all came from an adult with non-small cell lung cancer.

Remarks on this clone: This specimen includes other DNA sequences encoding the same CDR3. The chain employs TRBV10-2 and TRBJ2-2; D might be TRBD2 (6 bases). The CDR3 covers 13 residues. Trimming shortened V by 7 bases and J by 2 bases, and 8 bases separated the two germline ends. CDR1 and CDR2 from the germline V gene are WSHSY and SAAADI. For the CDR3, the DNA is TGCGCCAGCAAGGAGGGTAACACCGGGGAGCTGTTTTTT. It encodes CASKEGNTGELFF.

The chain is built from TRBV9 and TRBJ2-1, with a possible D match to TRBD2 (5 bases). CDR3 size: 14 residues. Trimming stripped 3 bases from V and 6 bases from J, with 13 bases between. Looked up from germline, CDR1 is SGDLS and CDR2 is YYNGEE. The CDR3 here is CASSAQEGSNEQFF. Written as DNA, the CDR3 is TGTGCCAGCAGCGCTCAGGAAGGGAGCAATGAGCAGTTCTTC.

The chain has TRBV5-1 and TRBJ2-3; 14 bases align to TRBD2. Unmatched junction bases numbered 6, after V lost 0 bases and J lost 0 bases. Germline V lookup: CDR1 SGHRS, CDR2 YFSETQ. This CDR3 is built from 19 residues. Here the CDR3 reads CASSLAGTSGRTSTDTQYF. For the CDR3, the DNA is TGCGCCAGCAGCTTGGCGGGGACTAGCGGGAGAACTAGCACAGATACGCAGTATTTT.

This sequence joins TRBV7-8 and TRBJ2-1; a weak D match, TRBD1 (6 bases). The germline V gene has CDR1 SGHVS and CDR2 FQNEAQ. The CDR3 spans 16 residues. The germline V and J ends were trimmed by 0 bases and 4 bases, with 13 bases remaining between them. CDR3 DNA: TGTGCCAGCAGCTTAGCGCCAAGGGACACTTACAATGAGCAGTTCTTC. Residues: CASSLAPRDTYNEQFF.

The table lists this clone with a few counts. The V and J genes are TRBV7-8 and TRBJ2-7; 8 positions agree with TRBD1. The ends lost 0 bases at V and 3 bases at J; junction bases unmatched: 22. Germline V gene data show CDR1 as SGHVS and CDR2 as FQNEAQ. CDR3 size: 21 residues. The CDR3 DNA reads TGTGCCAGCAGCTTAGCTCTGCCGGGACAGGTCTTACCGACAACTGACTACGAGCAGTACTTC. Its protein product is CASSLALPGQVLPTTDYEQYF.

This chain connects TRBV5-1 to TRBJ2-1; the D gene is possibly TRBD2 (5 bases). Trimming cost V 0 bases and J 6 bases, with 13 bases left between them. The germline gives CDR1 SGHRS, CDR2 YFSETQ. CDR3 length: 15 residues. For the CDR3, the DNA is TGCGCCAGCAGCTTGGGGCGGGCCCGGGCCAATGAGCAGTTCTTC. This codes for CASSLGRARANEQFF.

V gene TRBV30 combines with J gene TRBJ2-6; D is undetermined. Between the trimmed V and J ends, which lost 0 bases and 2 bases, there was a span of 2 bases. Germline V gene sequence: CDR1 GTSNPN, CDR2 SVGIG (reference sequence). The CDR3 extends over 13 amino acids. The CDR3 nucleotides read TGTGCCTGGAGTGTTGCTGGGGCCAACGTCCTGACTTTC. Protein sequence: CAWSVAGANVLTF.

In this sample, this clone turned up once. For the CDR3, the DNA is TGTGCCAGCAGCCCGGACCCCGGGGGTGTCTACGAGCAGTACTTC. Translation: CASSPDPGGVYEQYF. The V gene is TRBV5-4, the J gene TRBJ2-7, with a weak D call TRBD2 (6 bases). V lost 4 bases and J 3 bases, leaving 17 bases between the germline ends. CDR1 is SGHNT and CDR2 is YYREEE in the germline V gene (reference sequence). There are 15 residues in the CDR3.

V is TRBV28 and J is TRBJ2-7, with 10 bases fitting TRBD2. Germline CDR1 is MDHEN and CDR2 is SYDVKM. The trim removed 8 bases at V and 5 bases at J, leaving 9 bases unmatched. This CDR3 is built from 14 residues. CDR3 in amino acids: CASHRTSGTHEQYF. CDR3 nucleotide sequence: TGTGCCAGCCACAGAACTAGCGGGACTCACGAGCAGTACTTC.

The CDR3 region has the DNA TGTGCCAGCAGCGTAAGACCCCTGGAGGTTTCCAATCAGCCCCAGCATTTT. Translating gives CASSVRPLEVSNQPQHF. The chain has TRBV9 and TRBJ1-5, with D unresolved. V was trimmed by 1 base and J by 3 bases, leaving 17 bases between them. The germline V gene has CDR1 SGDLS and CDR2 YYNGEE. This CDR3 region has 17 residues.

This clone is termed medium-sized. V and J are TRBV7-3 and TRBJ2-3; possible D gene TRBD1, 5 bases. Deletions cut 2 bases from V and 6 bases from J, with 18 bases between. The germline V gene encodes CDR1 SGHTA and CDR2 FQGTGA. The length of the CDR3 is 16 residues. CDR3 amino acids: CASSLGLGWAGDTQYF. In DNA, the CDR3 is TGTGCCAGCAGCTTAGGGCTGGGATGGGCAGGGGATACGCAGTATTTT.

This clone was picked up a small number of times. The chain carries TRBV5-1 and TRBJ2-2, with TRBD2 matching over 7 bases. Germline CDR1 and CDR2: SGHRS and YFSETQ. J lost 0 bases, V lost 3 bases, and 11 bases had no gene match. The CDR3 length is 18 residues. The CDR3 sequence is CASSSRPAGFANTGELFF. CDR3 bases: TGCGCCAGCAGCTCCCGCCCAGCGGGGTTCGCGAACACCGGGGAGCTGTTTTTT.

The chain combines TRBV7-2 with TRBJ2-7; 7 bases map to TRBD2. Germline CDR1 is SGHTA and CDR2 is FQGNSA. There are 13 residues in the CDR3. The V segment lost 3 bases and the J segment 4 bases; nucleotides outside the gene matches: 3. CDR3 in amino acids: CASSLTSRYEQYF. In DNA form, the CDR3 reads TGTGCCAGCAGCTTGACTAGCCGATACGAGCAGTACTTC.

The chain couples TRBV6-8 to TRBJ2-7, with D unresolved. Germline lookup yields CDR1 MNHGY and CDR2 SAAAGT. CDR3 length equals 11 residues. V was cut by 4 bases and J by 3 bases, with 4 bases left in between. The CDR3 is CASSWDYEQYF. The DNA for the CDR3 is TGTGCCAGCAGTTGGGACTACGAGCAGTACTTC.

This clone was seen a handful of times. The CDR3 DNA follows: TGTGCCAGCAGTTATCCGGGGCGGGAGAGTACCTACGAGCAGTACTTC. Protein: CASSYPGRESTYEQYF. The chain combines TRBV6-5 with TRBJ2-7; the match to TRBD2 covers 7 bases. The CDR3 length is 16 residues. Germline lookup yields CDR1 MNHEY and CDR2 SVGAGI. Unmatched junction bases numbered 10, after V lost 3 bases and J lost 2 bases.

The chain links TRBV4-3 to TRBJ2-5, with a weak D call TRBD2 (6 bases). The V gene's germline CDR1 is LGHNA and CDR2 YSLEER. Trimming left V 1 base short and J 1 base short, with 16 bases between. The CDR3 loop spans 17 amino acids. The CDR3 DNA is TGCGCCAGCAGCCAAGGGAGGGCGCGGTCGTCCCAAGAGACCCAGTACTTC. Protein product: CASSQGRARSSQETQYF.

The chain uses TRBV30 and TRBJ2-7; D ambiguous. Germline-derived CDR1 and CDR2 are GTSNPN and SVGIG (reference sequence). The CDR3 has 13 residues. The V end lost 4 bases, the J end lost 2 bases, and 12 bases lay between the germline ends. DNA of the CDR3: TGTGCCTGGACGACCCGCGGAACCTACGAGCAGTACTTC. Amino acids: CAWTTRGTYEQYF.

This clone is a singleton in its sample. V usage is TRBV30 and J usage is TRBJ1-5; the D gene is possibly TRBD1 (5 bases). The CDR3 loop spans 15 amino acids. Germline CDR1 GTSNPN, CDR2 SVGIG (reference sequence). V dropped 2 bases and J dropped 1 base, with 12 bases sitting between them. The CDR3 bases are TGTGCCTGGAGTTTCGGGGGGGTGAGCAATCAGCCCCAGCATTTT. Its translation: CAWSFGGVSNQPQHF.

The chain recombines TRBV5-4 with TRBJ2-5; weak D call: TRBD2 (7 bases). The CDR3 loop spans 16 amino acids. CDR1 SGHNT and CDR2 YYREEE come from the germline V gene (reference sequence). Trimming took off 4 bases at V and 6 bases at J, with 22 bases between the two ends. CDR3 sequence reads: CASSTGDTAGAKTQYF. The CDR3 DNA sequence: TGTGCCAGCAGCACGGGGGATACTGCGGGGGCAAAGACCCAGTACTTC.

The V and J genes are TRBV9 and TRBJ2-5, with a weak D call TRBD2 (6 bases). The CDR3 spans 16 residues. The germline V and J ends were trimmed by 0 bases and 5 bases, with 17 bases remaining between them. CDR1 and CDR2 (germline): SGDLS, YYNGEE. CDR3 sequence reads: CASSVAVTGGGETQYF. CDR3 sequence (DNA): TGTGCCAGCAGCGTAGCTGTCACTGGAGGAGGGGAGACCCAGTACTTC.

CDR3 region: CAWSVSGGRSYTF. CDR3 nucleotides: TGTGCCTGGAGTGTCTCAGGAGGACGAAGCTACACCTTC. The chain carries TRBV30 and TRBJ1-2; D is ambiguous. Germline CDR1 and CDR2: GTSNPN and SVGIG (reference sequence). Trimming took off 0 bases at V and 9 bases at J, with 14 bases between the two ends. This CDR3 spans 13 amino acids.

The V call is TRBV6-1, the J call TRBJ1-1, with D possibly TRBD1 on 6 matching bases. Germline V gene data show CDR1 as MNHNS and CDR2 as SASEGT. CDR3 size: 12 residues. Trimming took off 2 bases at V and 7 bases at J, with 8 bases between the two ends. CDR3 nucleotide sequence: TGTGCCAGCAGTGAAATGACAGGTGAAGCTTTCTTT. It translates to CASSEMTGEAFF.